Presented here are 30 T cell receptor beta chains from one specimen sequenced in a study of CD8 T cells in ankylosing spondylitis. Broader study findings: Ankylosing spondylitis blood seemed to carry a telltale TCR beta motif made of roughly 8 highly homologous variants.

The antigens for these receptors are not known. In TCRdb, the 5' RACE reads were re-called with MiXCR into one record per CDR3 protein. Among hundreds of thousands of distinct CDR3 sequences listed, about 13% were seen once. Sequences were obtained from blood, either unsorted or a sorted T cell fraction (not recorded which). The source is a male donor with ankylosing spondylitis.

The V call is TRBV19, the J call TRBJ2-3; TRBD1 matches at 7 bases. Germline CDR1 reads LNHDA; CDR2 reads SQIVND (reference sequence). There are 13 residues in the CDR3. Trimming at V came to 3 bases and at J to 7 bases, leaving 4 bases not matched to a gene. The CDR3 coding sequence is TGTGCCAGTAGTATCGGGACAGCGAATACGCAGTATTTT. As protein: CASSIGTANTQYF. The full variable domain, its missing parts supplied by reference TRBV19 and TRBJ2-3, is DGGITQSPKYLFRKEGQNVTLSCEQNLNHDAMYWYRQDPGQGLRLIYYSQIVNDFQKGDIAEGYSVSREKKESFPLTVTSAQKNPTAFYLCASSIGTANTQYFGPGTRLTVL.

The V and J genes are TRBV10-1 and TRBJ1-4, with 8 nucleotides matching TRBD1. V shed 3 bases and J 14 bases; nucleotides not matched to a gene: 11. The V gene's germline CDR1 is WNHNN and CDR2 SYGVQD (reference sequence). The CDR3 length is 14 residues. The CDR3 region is CASSEDRGVGRLFF. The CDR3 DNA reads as TGCGCCAGCAGTGAAGACAGGGGCGTTGGTAGGCTGTTTTTT.

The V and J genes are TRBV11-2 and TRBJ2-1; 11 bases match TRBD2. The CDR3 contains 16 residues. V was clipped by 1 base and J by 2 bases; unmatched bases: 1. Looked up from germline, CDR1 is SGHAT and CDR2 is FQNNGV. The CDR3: CASSLVLAGAYNEQFF. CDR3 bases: TGTGCCAGCAGCTTAGTACTAGCGGGAGCCTACAATGAGCAGTTCTTC.

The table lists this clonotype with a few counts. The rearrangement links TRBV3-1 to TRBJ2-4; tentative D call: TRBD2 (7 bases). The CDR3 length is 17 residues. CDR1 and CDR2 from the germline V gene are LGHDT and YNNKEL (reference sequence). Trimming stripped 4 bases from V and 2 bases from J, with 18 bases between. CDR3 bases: TGTGCCAGCAGCCCCCCCTGGGGGGGGGCTTCCAAAAACATTCAGTACTTC. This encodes CASSPPWGGASKNIQYF.

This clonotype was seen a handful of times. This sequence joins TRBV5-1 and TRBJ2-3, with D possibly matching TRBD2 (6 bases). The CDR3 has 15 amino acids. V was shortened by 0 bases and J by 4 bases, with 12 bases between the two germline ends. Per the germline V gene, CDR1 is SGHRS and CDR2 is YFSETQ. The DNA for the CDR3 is TGCGCCAGCAGCTTGGACCCCGGGAGTGCAGATACGCAGTATTTT. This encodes CASSLDPGSADTQYF.

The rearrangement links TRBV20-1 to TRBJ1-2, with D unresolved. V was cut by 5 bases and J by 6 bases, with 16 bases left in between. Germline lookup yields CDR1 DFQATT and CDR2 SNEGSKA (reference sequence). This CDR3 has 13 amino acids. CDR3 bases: TGCAGTGCTTACCGAGGAACATCAAATGGCTACACCTTC. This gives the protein CSAYRGTSNGYTF.

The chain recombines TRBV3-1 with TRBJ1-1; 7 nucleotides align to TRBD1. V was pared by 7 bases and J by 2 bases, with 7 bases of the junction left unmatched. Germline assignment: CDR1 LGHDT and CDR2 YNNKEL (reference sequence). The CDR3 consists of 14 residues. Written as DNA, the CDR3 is TGTGCCAGCACCGTGGACAGGTTAAACACTGAAGCTTTCTTT. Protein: CASTVDRLNTEAFF.

The chain's CDR3 is CASSLVASVGELFF. The CDR3 nucleotides read TGTGCCAGCAGCTTAGTGGCGAGTGTCGGGGAGCTGTTTTTT. This sequence joins TRBV7-6 and TRBJ2-2; no firm D call. The CDR3 is made up of 14 amino acids. V was clipped by 1 base and J by 7 bases, with 10 bases between them. Germline V gene data show CDR1 as SGHVS and CDR2 as FNYEAQ.

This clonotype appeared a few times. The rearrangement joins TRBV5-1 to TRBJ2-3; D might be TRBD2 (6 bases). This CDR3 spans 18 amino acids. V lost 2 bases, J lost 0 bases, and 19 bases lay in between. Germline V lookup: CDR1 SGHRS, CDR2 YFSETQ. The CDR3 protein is CASSFAGRIDDSTDTQYF. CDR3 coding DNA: TGCGCCAGCAGCTTTGCGGGACGCATTGATGATAGCACAGATACGCAGTATTTT.

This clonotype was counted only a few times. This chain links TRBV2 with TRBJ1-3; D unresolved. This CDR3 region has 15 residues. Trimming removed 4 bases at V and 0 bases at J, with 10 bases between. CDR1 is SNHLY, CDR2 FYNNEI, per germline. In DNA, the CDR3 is TGTGCCAGCAGTGCAAGCCCACGCTCTGGAAACACCATATATTTT. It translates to CASSASPRSGNTIYF.

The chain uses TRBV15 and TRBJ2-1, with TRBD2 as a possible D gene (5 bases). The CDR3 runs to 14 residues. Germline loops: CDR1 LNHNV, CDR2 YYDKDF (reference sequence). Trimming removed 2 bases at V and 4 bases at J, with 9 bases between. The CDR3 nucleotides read TGTGCCACCAGCAGAATGGACTCATACAATGAGCAGTTCTTC. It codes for CATSRMDSYNEQFF.

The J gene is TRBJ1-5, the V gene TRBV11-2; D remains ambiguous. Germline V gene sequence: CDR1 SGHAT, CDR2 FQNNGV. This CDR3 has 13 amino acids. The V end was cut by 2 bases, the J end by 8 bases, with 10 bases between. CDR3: CASSLRRGEPQHF. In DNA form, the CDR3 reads TGTGCCAGCAGCTTAAGGCGGGGAGAGCCCCAGCATTTT.

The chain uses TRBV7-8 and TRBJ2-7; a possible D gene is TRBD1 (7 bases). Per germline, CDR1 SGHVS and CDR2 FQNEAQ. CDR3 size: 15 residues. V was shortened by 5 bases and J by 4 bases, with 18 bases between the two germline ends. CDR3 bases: TGTGCCAGCAGCGTTGCCGGAGGGGGCGATTACGAGCAGTACGTC. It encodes CASSVAGGGDYEQYV.

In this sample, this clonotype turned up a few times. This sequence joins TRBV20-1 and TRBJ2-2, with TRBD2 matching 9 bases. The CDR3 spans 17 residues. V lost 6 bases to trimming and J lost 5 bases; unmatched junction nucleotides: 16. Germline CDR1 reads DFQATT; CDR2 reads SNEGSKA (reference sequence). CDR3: CSAVNAGGQGWTGELFF. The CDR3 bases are TGCAGTGCCGTGAACGCGGGAGGGCAGGGGTGGACCGGGGAGCTGTTTTTT.

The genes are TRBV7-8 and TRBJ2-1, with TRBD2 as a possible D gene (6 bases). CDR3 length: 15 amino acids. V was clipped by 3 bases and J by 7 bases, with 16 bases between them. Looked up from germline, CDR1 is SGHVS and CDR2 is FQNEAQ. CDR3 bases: TGTGCCAGCAGCTTTGTGGGAGGAAACTTTAATGAGCAGTTCTTC. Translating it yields CASSFVGGNFNEQFF.

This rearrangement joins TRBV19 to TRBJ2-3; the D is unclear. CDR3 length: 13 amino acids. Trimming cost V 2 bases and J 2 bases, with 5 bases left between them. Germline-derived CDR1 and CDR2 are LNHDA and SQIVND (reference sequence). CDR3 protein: CASSIQITDTQYF. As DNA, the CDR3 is TGTGCCAGTAGTATACAGATCACAGATACGCAGTATTTT.

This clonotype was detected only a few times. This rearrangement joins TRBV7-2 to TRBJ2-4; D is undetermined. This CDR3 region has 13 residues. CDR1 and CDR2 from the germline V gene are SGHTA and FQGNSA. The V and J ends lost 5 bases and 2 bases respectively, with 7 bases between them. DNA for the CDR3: TGTGCCAGCAGCAGCTACTCCAAAAACATTCAGTACTTC. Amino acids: CASSSYSKNIQYF.

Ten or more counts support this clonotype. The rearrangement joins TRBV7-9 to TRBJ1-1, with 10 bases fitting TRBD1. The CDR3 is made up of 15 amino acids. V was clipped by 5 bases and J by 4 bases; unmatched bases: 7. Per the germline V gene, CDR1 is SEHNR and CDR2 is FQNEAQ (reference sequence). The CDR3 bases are TGTGCCAGCAGCCTCAGACAGGGGGCAGGCACTGAAGCTTTCTTT. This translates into CASSLRQGAGTEAFF.

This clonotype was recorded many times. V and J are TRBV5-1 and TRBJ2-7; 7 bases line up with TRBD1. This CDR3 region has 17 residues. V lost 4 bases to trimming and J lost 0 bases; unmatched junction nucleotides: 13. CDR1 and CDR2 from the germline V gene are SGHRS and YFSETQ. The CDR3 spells CASSPGTDHRISYEQYF. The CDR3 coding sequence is TGCGCCAGCAGCCCCGGGACAGACCACAGAATCTCCTACGAGCAGTACTTC.

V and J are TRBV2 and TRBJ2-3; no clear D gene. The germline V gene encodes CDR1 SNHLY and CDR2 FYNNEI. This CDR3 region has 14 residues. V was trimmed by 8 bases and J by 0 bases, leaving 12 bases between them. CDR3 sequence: CASRRLISTDTQYF. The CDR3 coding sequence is TGTGCCAGCCGGAGACTCATTAGCACAGATACGCAGTATTTT.

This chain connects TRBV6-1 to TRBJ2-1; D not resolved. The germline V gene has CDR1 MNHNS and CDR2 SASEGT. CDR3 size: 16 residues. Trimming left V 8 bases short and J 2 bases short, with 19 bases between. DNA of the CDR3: TGTGCCAGCTTCCAACGCGCAGGCCGGGCCTACAATGAGCAGTTCTTC. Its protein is CASFQRAGRAYNEQFF.

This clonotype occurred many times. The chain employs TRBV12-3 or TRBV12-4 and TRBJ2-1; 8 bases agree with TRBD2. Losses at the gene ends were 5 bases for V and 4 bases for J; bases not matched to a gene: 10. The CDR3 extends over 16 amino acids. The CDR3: CASSGGHREGYNEQFF. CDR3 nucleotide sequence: TGTGCCAGCAGTGGAGGGCATCGGGAGGGGTACAATGAGCAGTTCTTC.

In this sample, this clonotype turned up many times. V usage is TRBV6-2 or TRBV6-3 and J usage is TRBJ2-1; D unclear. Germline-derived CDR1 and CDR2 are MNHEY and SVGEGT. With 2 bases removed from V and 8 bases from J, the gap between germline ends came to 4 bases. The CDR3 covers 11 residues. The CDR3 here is CASSYNDEQFF. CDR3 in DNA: TGTGCCAGCAGTTACAACGATGAGCAGTTCTTC.

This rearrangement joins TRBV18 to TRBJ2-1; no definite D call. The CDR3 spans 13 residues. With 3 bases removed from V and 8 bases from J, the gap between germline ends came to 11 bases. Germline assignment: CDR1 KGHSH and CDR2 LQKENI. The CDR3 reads CASSPWASHEQFF. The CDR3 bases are TGTGCCAGCTCACCCTGGGCTAGTCATGAGCAGTTCTTC. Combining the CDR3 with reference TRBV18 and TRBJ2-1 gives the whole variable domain NAGVMQNPRHLVRRRGQEARLRCSPMKGHSHVYWYRQLPEEGLKFMVYLQKENIIDESGMPKERFSAEFPKEGPSILRIQQVVRGDSAAYFCASSPWASHEQFFGPGTRLTVL.

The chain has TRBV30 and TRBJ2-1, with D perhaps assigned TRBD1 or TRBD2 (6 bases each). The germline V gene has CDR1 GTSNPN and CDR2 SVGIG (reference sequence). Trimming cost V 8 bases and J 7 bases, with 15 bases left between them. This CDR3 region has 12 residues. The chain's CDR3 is CAGWGAMNEQFF. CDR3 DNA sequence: TGTGCCGGGTGGGGGGCCATGAATGAGCAGTTCTTC.

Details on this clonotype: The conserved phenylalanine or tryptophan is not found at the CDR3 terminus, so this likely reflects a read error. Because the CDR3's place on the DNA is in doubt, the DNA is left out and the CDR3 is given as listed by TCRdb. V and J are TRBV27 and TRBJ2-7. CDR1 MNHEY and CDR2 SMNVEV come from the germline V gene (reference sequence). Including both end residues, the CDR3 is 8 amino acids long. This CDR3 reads CASSTLTL.

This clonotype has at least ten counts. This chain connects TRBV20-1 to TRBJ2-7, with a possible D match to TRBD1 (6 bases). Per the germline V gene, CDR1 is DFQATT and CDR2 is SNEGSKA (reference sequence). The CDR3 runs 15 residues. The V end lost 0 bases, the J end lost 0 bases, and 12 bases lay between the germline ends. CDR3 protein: CSAREWGRNSYEQYF. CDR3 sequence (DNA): TGCAGTGCTAGAGAATGGGGGCGGAACTCCTACGAGCAGTACTTC.

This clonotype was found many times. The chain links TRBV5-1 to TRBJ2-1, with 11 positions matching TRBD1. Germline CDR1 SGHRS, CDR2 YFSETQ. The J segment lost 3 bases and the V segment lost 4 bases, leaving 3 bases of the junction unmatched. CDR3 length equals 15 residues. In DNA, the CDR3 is TGCGCCAGCAGCCGGGGACAGGGGGACTACAATGAGCAGTTCTTC. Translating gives CASSRGQGDYNEQFF.

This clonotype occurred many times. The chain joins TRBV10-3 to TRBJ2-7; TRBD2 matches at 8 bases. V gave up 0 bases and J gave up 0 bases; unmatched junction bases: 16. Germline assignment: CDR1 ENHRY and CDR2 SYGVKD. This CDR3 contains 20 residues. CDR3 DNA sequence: TGTGCCATCAGTGAGTCGGGACCTCGGGGGGGAGTGGAGAGCTCCTACGAGCAGTACTTC. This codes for CAISESGPRGGVESSYEQYF.

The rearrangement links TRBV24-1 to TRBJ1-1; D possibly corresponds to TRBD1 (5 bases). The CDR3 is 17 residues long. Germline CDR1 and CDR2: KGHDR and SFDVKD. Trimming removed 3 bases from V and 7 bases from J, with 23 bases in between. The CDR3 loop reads CATSDRPGGGSSSEAFF. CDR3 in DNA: TGTGCCACCAGTGATCGTCCCGGGGGGGGGAGTAGTAGTGAAGCTTTCTTT.